These 12 T cell receptor beta chains originate from one sample sequenced in a study of blood T cell repertoires in COVID-19. Only in-frame clones appear in the TCRdb table, and some are missing; sequencing was by immunoSEQ multiplex PCR. The sample includes roughly 160,000 clones, more than 75% seen only once; the top ten take 10% to 13%. The material sequenced was peripheral blood. Receptors were obtained from a woman between 65 and 79 years old with COVID-19, enrolled during active disease.

The V and J genes are TRBV27 and TRBJ1-5; D is possibly TRBD1 (6 bases). The CDR3 is 15 amino acids. Between the trimmed V and J ends, which lost 5 bases and 6 bases, there was a span of 17 bases. Germline CDR1 reads MNHEY; CDR2 reads SMNVEV (reference sequence). CDR3 region: CASSRQQGSSQPQHF. CDR3 DNA sequence: TGTGCCAGCAGTCGCCAACAGGGTTCGAGTCAGCCCCAGCATTTT.

This sequence joins TRBV3-1 (or the pseudogene TRBV3-2) and TRBJ2-5, with D possibly being TRBD2 (6 bases). Germline lookup yields CDR1 LGHDT and CDR2 YNNKEL (reference sequence). This CDR3 has 11 amino acids. The V end was cut by 5 bases, the J end by 7 bases, with 8 bases between. The CDR3 nucleotides are TGTGCCAGCAGCTCTAGCGCGACCCAGTACTTC. Its translation is CASSSSATQYF.

The chain couples TRBV7-3 to TRBJ2-1; D perhaps matches TRBD1 (5 bases). CDR1 and CDR2 (germline): SGHTA, FQGTGA. Deletions cut 5 bases from V and 6 bases from J, with 11 bases between. This CDR3 has 13 amino acids. CDR3 protein: CASSVTEFNEQFF. As DNA, the CDR3 is TGTGCCAGCAGCGTGACAGAGTTCAATGAGCAGTTCTTC.

This clone was observed a handful of times. This chain uses TRBV5-1 with TRBJ2-3, with TRBD1 identical over 8 bases. This CDR3 is 16 amino acids long. Germline CDR1 reads SGHRS; CDR2 reads YFSETQ. V lost 3 bases and J lost 1; bases outside the gene matches: 7. CDR3 loop: CASSSGTGFRTDTQYF. Here the CDR3 DNA reads TGCGCCAGCAGCTCCGGGACAGGATTTCGCACAGATACGCAGTATTTT.

This CDR3 reads CATESGWNNEQFF. In DNA, the CDR3 is TGTGCCACCGAATCAGGCTGGAACAATGAGCAGTTCTTC. The V call is TRBV7-2, the J call TRBJ2-1; D is ambiguous. There are 13 residues in the CDR3. CDR1 and CDR2 from the germline V gene are SGHTA and FQGNSA. The germline V and J ends were trimmed by 10 bases and 5 bases, with 15 bases remaining between them.

V and J are TRBV5-1 and TRBJ1-1; TRBD1 might be the D (5 bases). V shed 0 bases and J shed 4 bases, with 16 bases lying between them. Germline lookup yields CDR1 SGHRS and CDR2 YFSETQ. The CDR3 loop spans 16 amino acids. The CDR3 bases are TGCGCCAGCAGCTTGGAAGAGTCCAGGGTGGGCACTGAAGCTTTCTTT. It yields the protein CASSLEESRVGTEAFF. The full variable domain, in which reference TRBV5-1 and TRBJ1-1 provide the parts outside the CDR3, is KAGVTQTPRYLIKTRGQQVTLSCSPISGHRSVSWYQQTPGQGLQFLFEYFSETQRNKGNFPGRFSGRQFSNSRSEMNVSTLELGDSALYLCASSLEESRVGTEAFFGQGTRLTVV.

V and J are TRBV18 and TRBJ2-2; 8 nucleotides agree with TRBD2. The CDR3 runs 16 residues. With V trimmed by 4 bases and J by 7 bases, 11 bases remained unmatched. The germline CDR1 and CDR2 sequences are KGHSH and LQKENI. Here the CDR3 DNA reads TGTGCCAGCTCACGGGTCAATAGCGGGACAAGCGGGGAGCTGTTTTTT. Its protein is CASSRVNSGTSGELFF.

This clone was recorded a few times. This rearrangement joins TRBV5-1 to TRBJ2-1; 7 bases line up with TRBD1. The ends lost 2 bases at V and 2 bases at J; junction bases unmatched: 4. From germline, CDR1 is SGHRS and CDR2 YFSETQ. The CDR3 has 15 amino acids. CDR3 sequence reads: CASSFDRVPYNEQFF. The CDR3 coding sequence is TGCGCCAGCAGCTTCGACAGGGTCCCCTACAATGAGCAGTTCTTC. The complete variable domain, with remaining parts taken from reference TRBV5-1 and TRBJ2-1, reads KAGVTQTPRYLIKTRGQQVTLSCSPISGHRSVSWYQQTPGQGLQFLFEYFSETQRNKGNFPGRFSGRQFSNSRSEMNVSTLELGDSALYLCASSFDRVPYNEQFFGPGTRLTVL.

CDR3 sequence (DNA): TGTGCCAGCAGTTGGGACAGAAGCCAAGAGACCCAGTACTTC. Translated: CASSWDRSQETQYF. The V call is TRBV2, the J call TRBJ2-5, with TRBD1 matching over 7 bases. The CDR3 loop spans 14 amino acids. Germline V CDR1 and CDR2: SNHLY, FYNNEI. J was trimmed by 1 base and V by 5 bases; bases with no gene match: 4.

The V call is TRBV28, the J call TRBJ1-2, with 7 bases aligning to TRBD1. V trimming: 6 bases; J trimming: 4 bases; junction bases outside the gene matches: 5. Germline V gene sequence: CDR1 MDHEN, CDR2 SYDVKM. The CDR3 is made up of 13 amino acids. CDR3 nucleotides: TGTGCCAGCAGAGAGACAGGGTCCTATGGCTACACCTTC. This translates into CASRETGSYGYTF.

The V call is TRBV7-9, the J call TRBJ1-1; D not resolved. Germline lookup yields CDR1 SEHNR and CDR2 FQNEAQ (reference sequence). This CDR3 region has 12 residues. V lost 6 bases and J lost 3, with 8 bases in between. The CDR3 sequence: CASSWRDTEAFF. In nucleotides, the CDR3 is TGTGCCAGCAGTTGGCGGGACACTGAAGCTTTCTTT.

This chain joins TRBV5-4 and TRBJ2-7; maybe TRBD2 (7 bases). Trimming cost V 7 bases and J 3 bases, with 14 bases left between them. The CDR3 sequence is 13 residues long. CDR1 SGHNT and CDR2 YYREEE come from the germline V gene (reference sequence). CDR3: CASGRGAYYEQYF. The CDR3 coding sequence is TGTGCCAGCGGCCGGGGGGCCTACTACGAGCAGTACTTC.